This T cell receptor beta chain appears in the sequencing data of a study of blood T cells in healthy people across ages. Study-wide results and caveats: With naive T cell percentage, TCR beta diversity showed a strong correlation.

The germline V gene encodes CDR1 MGHDK and CDR2 SYGVNS. The CDR3 runs 18 residues. For the second PCR, which ran for about 6 to 11 cycles, a sample-barcoded 5' primer and a J-beta primer mix were used. TCRdb itself ran the 5' RACE reads through MiXCR, one entry per CDR3 protein. The data contain hundreds of thousands of distinct CDR3 sequences, 24% of them singletons. The sample holds a few counts of this clonotype. The antigen remains unidentified. One end of the junction fails to match germline, which may point to a read error. These records were also assigned to another study, of T cells of mothers and their children. That investigation notes: RNA was extracted, and all of it went into cDNA synthesis at roughly 1.5 ug per 15 ul.

The sequencing input was blood. J is TRBJ2-6 and V is TRBV25-1; D is undetermined. The TCR was taken from a boy aged 10-17 years in good health. The CDR3 nucleotides are TGTGCCCGCAGTGAATTGATAGGGAACGTGTATGGGGCCAACGTCCTGACTTTC. Translated, it gives CARSELIGNVYGANVLTF.